A selection of T cell receptor beta chains follows, all from one sample in a study of T cells after yellow fever vaccination. TCRdb recomputed calls from the 5' RACE reads with MiXCR, one row per CDR3 protein. This table has around 530,000 distinct CDR3 sequences, 17% appearing once. Sequenced material: PBMCs, taken about 5 days after the first yellow fever vaccination. The receptors derive from a man between 18 and 29 years old who received the YFV17D yellow fever vaccine. Each CDR3 is given with its conserved first and last residue. D genes are given only for firm matches. For some rows the clone size is stated as once, few or many, or as a class when expanded; others skip it.

TRBV5-4	NA	TRBJ2-3	NA	CASSSKWSDTQYF	TGTGCCAGCAGCTCTAAATGGTCGGATACGCAGTATTTT
TRBV19	NA	TRBJ2-2	NA	CASSIGIVGELFF	TGTGCCAGTAGTATAGGGATAGTCGGGGAGCTGTTTTTT
TRBV7-2	few	TRBJ2-2	TRBD1	CASSLGIGTGGFGELFF	TGTGCCAGCAGCTTAGGAATAGGGACAGGGGGGTTCGGGGAGCTGTTTTTT
TRBV7-3	few	TRBJ1-2	TRBD1	CASSAGQALPGGYTF	TGTGCCAGCAGCGCGGGACAGGCCCTCCCCGGGGGCTACACCTTC
TRBV6-1	NA	TRBJ2-4	NA	CASSEFFLGGNIQYF	TGTGCCAGCAGTGAATTCTTTCTTGGGGGGAACATTCAGTACTTC
TRBV15	few	TRBJ2-1	NA	CATSRALWAVSYNEQFF	TGTGCCACCAGCAGAGCACTTTGGGCAGTTTCCTACAATGAGCAGTTCTTC
TRBV10-3	few	TRBJ2-2	NA	CAITPQITGELFF	TGTGCCATCACTCCACAGATCACCGGGGAGCTGTTTTTT
TRBV5-4	few	TRBJ2-1	NA	CASSFTFSQDGNEQFF	TGTGCCAGCAGCTTCACGTTTTCCCAGGACGGCAATGAGCAGTTCTTC
TRBV6-6	NA	TRBJ2-2	NA	CASIGSSGELFF	TGTGCCAGCATTGGATCTTCCGGGGAGCTGTTTTTT
TRBV10-2	NA	TRBJ2-1	NA	CASSELGLKSSYNEQFF	TGCGCCAGCAGTGAGTTGGGGCTGAAAAGCTCCTACAATGAGCAGTTCTTC
TRBV4-1	few	TRBJ2-3	TRBD2	CASSQARGLVFGTDTQYF	TGCGCCAGCAGCCAAGCCCGGGGACTAGTCTTTGGCACAGATACGCAGTATTTT
TRBV5-5	few	TRBJ1-1	NA	CASSPGVTNTEAFF	TGTGCCAGCAGCCCAGGGGTAACGAACACTGAAGCTTTCTTT
TRBV20-1	NA	TRBJ1-1	TRBD1	CSAFGQGDTEAFF	TGCAGTGCTTTCGGACAGGGGGACACTGAAGCTTTCTTT
TRBV9	NA	TRBJ2-1	TRBD1	CASSAEGGASYNEQFF	TGTGCCAGCAGCGCGGAAGGGGGCGCCTCCTACAATGAGCAGTTCTTC
TRBV4-1	few	TRBJ2-6	NA	CASSQGAGRSGANVLTF	TGCGCCAGCAGCCAAGGGGCAGGCCGCTCTGGGGCCAACGTCCTGACTTTC
TRBV27	few	TRBJ2-1	NA	CASRILGTPAGEQFF	TGTGCCAGCAGGATCCTCGGGACACCGGCGGGGGAGCAGTTCTTC
TRBV9	NA	TRBJ2-2	NA	CASSVNSHWAGELFF	TGTGCCAGCAGCGTAAACAGCCACTGGGCCGGGGAGCTGTTTTTT
TRBV29-1	few	TRBJ1-1	NA	CSARKGTGGTEAFF	TGCAGCGCCCGTAAGGGTACGGGGGGAACTGAAGCTTTCTTT
TRBV6-1	few	TRBJ2-3	TRBD1	CASTRTGGNTDTQYF	TGTGCCAGCACCCGGACAGGGGGCAACACAGATACGCAGTATTTT
TRBV4-1	many	TRBJ1-1	NA	CASSQGRHTNTEAFF	TGCGCCAGCAGCCAAGGGCGACATACGAACACTGAAGCTTTCTTT
TRBV13	few	TRBJ1-5	TRBD1	CASSKWAGGLRGNQPQHF	TGTGCCAGCAGCAAGTGGGCAGGGGGCTTACGTGGCAATCAGCCCCAGCATTTT
TRBV11-2	NA	TRBJ2-7	TRBD1	CASSTYRGSYEQYF	TGTGCCAGCAGCACCTACAGGGGGTCCTACGAGCAGTACTTC
TRBV28	NA	TRBJ2-2	TRBD1	CASRLRDRDDRELFF	TGTGCCAGCAGACTCCGGGACAGGGACGACCGGGAGCTGTTTTTT
TRBV15	few	TRBJ2-5	TRBD2	CATSRNLPDGGQETQYF	TGTGCCACCAGCAGAAACCTACCGGACGGGGGGCAAGAGACCCAGTACTTC
TRBV7-2	NA	TRBJ2-3	NA	CASSFRGAADTQYF	TGTGCCAGCAGCTTTAGGGGGGCCGCAGATACGCAGTATTTT
TRBV5-1	few	TRBJ2-4	NA	CASSLALEKNIQYF	TGCGCCAGCAGCTTGGCACTAGAAAAAAACATTCAGTACTTC
TRBV7-2	NA	TRBJ2-5	NA	CASSALVGRETQYF	TGTGCCAGCAGCGCTTTGGTGGGCCGAGAGACCCAGTACTTC
TRBV20-1	few	TRBJ1-3	TRBD1	CSARRDRTTQSGNTIYF	TGCAGTGCTCGCCGGGACAGGACTACCCAATCTGGAAACACCATATATTTT
TRBV5-1	few	TRBJ1-5	NA	CASSLGPGPDQPQHF	TGCGCCAGCAGCTTGGGGCCAGGGCCTGATCAGCCCCAGCATTTT
TRBV12-3/TRBV12-4	many	TRBJ2-4	TRBD2	CASRLRGGQNIQYF	TGTGCCAGCAGACTTCGGGGGGGCCAAAACATTCAGTACTTC
TRBV20-1	few	TRBJ2-1	TRBD2	CSAILAGGLSKRGEQFF	TGCAGTGCTATTTTGGCGGGGGGGCTCTCTAAACGAGGTGAGCAGTTCTTC
TRBV20-1	NA	TRBJ1-5	NA	CSARESAGAHQPQHF	TGCAGTGCTAGAGAGAGTGCGGGGGCTCATCAGCCCCAGCATTTT
TRBV4-1	few	TRBJ2-5	TRBD1	CASSQEVTGGSETQYF	TGCGCCAGCAGCCAAGAGGTGACAGGGGGTTCAGAGACCCAGTACTTC
TRBV4-2	few	TRBJ2-1	TRBD2	CASRPWGLAGESSYNEQFF	TGTGCCAGCAGACCCTGGGGACTAGCGGGAGAGAGCTCCTACAATGAGCAGTTCTTC
TRBV4-2	NA	TRBJ1-4	NA	CASSPPRGGYVLTGTGGEKLFF	TGTGCCAGCAGCCCGCCACGAGGGGGGTACGTTCTTACCGGGACCGGCGGTGAAAAACTGTTTTTT
TRBV4-1	few	TRBJ2-5	NA	CASAKGVGETQYF	TGCGCCAGCGCCAAAGGCGTTGGAGAGACCCAGTACTTC
TRBV7-9	few	TRBJ1-3	NA	CASSDTGPSGNTIYF	TGTGCCAGCAGCGACACAGGACCTTCGGGAAACACCATATATTTT
TRBV11-2	few	TRBJ2-7	NA	CASSSHPSGTDSYEQYF	TGTGCCAGCAGCTCACACCCCTCCGGGACTGACTCCTACGAGCAGTACTTC
TRBV5-1	NA	TRBJ2-2	TRBD1	CASTPRRGTTGELFF	TGCGCCAGCACTCCCCGCAGGGGGACCACCGGGGAGCTGTTTTTT
TRBV5-1	few	TRBJ2-1	NA	CASSEGRQTYNEQFF	TGCGCCAGCAGCGAGGGGAGACAGACTTACAATGAGCAGTTCTTC
TRBV4-2	NA	TRBJ1-2	NA	CASSQDPNSFYGYTF	TGTGCCAGCAGCCAAGATCCGAACAGCTTCTATGGCTACACCTTC
TRBV6-2/TRBV6-3	many	TRBJ2-1	NA	CASSYSRVWNFYNEQFF	TGTGCCAGCAGTTACTCGAGAGTTTGGAACTTCTACAATGAGCAGTTCTTC
TRBV29-1	few	TRBJ1-1	NA	CSVEAGERSEAFF	TGCAGCGTTGAGGCAGGGGAAAGGTCTGAAGCTTTCTTT
TRBV28	NA	TRBJ2-2	NA	CASSSFMAGELFF	TGTGCCAGCAGTTCCTTCATGGCCGGGGAGCTGTTTTTT
TRBV29-1	few	TRBJ2-1	NA	CSVGQRNNEQFF	TGCAGCGTTGGACAGAGGAACAATGAGCAGTTCTTC
TRBV4-2	NA	TRBJ2-3	NA	CASSQDPRGSFRGNTDTQYF	TGTGCCAGCAGCCAAGACCCCCGAGGAAGTTTTAGGGGGAACACAGATACGCAGTATTTT